What follows describes a single T cell receptor beta chain. The antigen this receptor binds is unknown. The cohort consisted of some 670 healthy bone marrow donors. All cohort members were sampled while nominally healthy, although unrecorded immune exposures were likely present. The donor tested CMV seronegative and was one of the 352 seronegative cohort members. A peripheral blood sample was collected from each donor, and TCR beta sequencing was performed on peripheral blood mononuclear cells. The Qiagen DNeasy Blood Extraction Kit was used to extract genomic DNA from the blood cell samples. The source of the sample is a study of cytomegalovirus exposure and HLA in healthy donors (dated by TCRdb to 2016 to 2017). Describing the broader study: In an earlier analysis of some 610 of the donors, 276 Gb of sequence data and about 110 million unique TCR beta sequences from about 179 million T cells were reported. The study aimed to test whether cataloging public T cell receptors could reveal signatures of past pathogen exposure. To decide whether each TCR beta V gene segment behaved as functional or pseudogenic, an earlier analysis of some 580 of the donors relied on high-throughput TCR beta sequencing. In a later analysis, previously published TCR beta repertoires from about 670 donors were re-analyzed and high-resolution HLA genotyping was added so that TCR occurrence patterns could be studied. Besides the first cohort of roughly 660 subjects, a separate validation cohort made up of around 120 different subjects was used. Across roughly 420 genotyped donors of the cohort, an average of approximately 240,000 unique TCR beta nucleotide sequences per donor were sequenced, and approximately 17% of those sequences were non-productive. Roughly 310 gigabases of sequencing data and around 87 million unique TCR sequences were included in an early release covering over 600 HLA-typed donors. HLA typing covered class I and class II loci at four-digit resolution. Typing coverage varied by locus: about 629-640 donors for A, B, C, DRB1 and DQB1; under 550 for DQA1; some 610 for DPA1; around 450 for DPB1. The T cell repertoires of several hundred subjects were profiled by immunosequencing and related to cytomegalovirus serostatus. Donor age, sex, ethnicity and CMV serostatus were collected together with the repertoire data. Of the 300 to 500 genotyped donors, less than 85% were placed in the genetic ancestry cluster associated with self-reported Caucasian donors. A later genetic analysis took genome-wide SNP genotypes for about three fifths of the 666 donors and used that subset as a discovery cohort. Every discovery cohort repertoire had been produced on one sequencing platform. In the later analysis, no new phenotypic data were used to find candidate immune exposures; instead, reliance was placed on TCR beta sequences and their occurrence across donors. Roughly five DR-DQ haplotypes were handled as single units for association and clustering because linkage in the cohort was strong. To predict cytomegalovirus infection status, the study combined high-throughput TCR immunosequencing, statistical association of individual TCRs with disease status, and machine learning.

Library preparation employed the immunoSEQ multiplex PCR assay. A mixture of 60 forward primers for TCR Vbeta segments and 13 reverse primers for TCR Jbeta segments was used in the multiplex PCR. A multiplex PCR assay on genomic DNA amplified the CDR3 region of rearranged TCR beta genes. Amplified TCR beta libraries were sequenced as 87-base-pair reads on the Illumina HiSeq System. The original pipeline was this. In a later analysis, roughly 80 million unique TCR beta chains were counted across the 500 to 700 repertoires, and approximately 9.9 million of these chains were shared by at least two donors. A nearest-neighbor algorithm error-corrected the raw reads and collapsed the reads into unique sequences, merging closely related sequences to remove PCR and sequencing errors. V, D and J gene segments were assigned by aligning CDR3 sequences to IMGT reference sequences. For a sequence to be retained, a match of at least six nucleotides to both a V gene segment and a J gene segment was required. A rearrangement counted as productive if the CDR3 had no stop codons and remained in frame with V and J, and every other rearrangement counted as non-productive. CDR3 was defined by IMGT convention, running from the second conserved V-encoded cysteine to the conserved J-encoded phenylalanine. The earlier analysis of 587 of the donors excluded any sequence lacking an unambiguous match to a single V gene segment. An earlier analysis of roughly 590 of the donors called V segments functional above 56.7% productive rearrangements and segregating when the between-donor standard deviation exceeded 5%. A statistical classification framework was built to diagnose cytomegalovirus status from the catalog of TCR beta chain sequences. V and J gene assignment, in a later analysis, came from comparing TCR nucleotide sequences with IMGT/GENE-DB human TR gene sequences. Using the TCRdist pipeline, a later analysis assigned CDR3 sequences along with most-parsimonious VDJ recombination scenarios. In a later analysis, each TCR beta chain was defined by its CDR3 amino acid sequence together with its V-gene family, and reads without a unique V-gene family were excluded. In a later analysis, 450 to 600 highly shared, low-generation-probability nucleotide sequences were removed to address suspected cross-contamination and a sequencing artifact. In a later analysis, a clonal expansion index for each public chain was calculated from normalized within-repertoire ranks of inferred template counts. Generation probabilities in a later analysis came from a VDJ recombination model fitted to out-of-frame rearrangements, and those results were checked against IGoR. In a later analysis, hypergeometric tests were used to score TCR-TCR, TCR-HLA and TCR-CMV co-occurrence, with a repertoire-size bias correction applied to TCR pairs. A later analysis estimated false discovery rates by permuting HLA or CMV assignments 20 times. A later analysis grouped co-occurring TCRs with DBSCAN, adding TCRdist sequence similarity when clustering within HLA-allele-positive subsets. For co-occurrence clustering, repertoires with fewer than 30,000 or more than 120,000 public chains were excluded, along with several repertoires with anomalous nucleotide sharing. Imported from immuneACCESS, the table was reduced by TCRdb to in-frame sequences with V and J called. These copies leave out some clones; in studies compared against another copy, an unresolved V gene accounts for under half, and the cause of the remainder is not known. The DNA was the basis for D and trimming; V, J and clone size are from that table. The sample table holds some 110,000 clones. The ten biggest clones cover 3.7% of the sample.

Points the paper makes about the study in general: A later genetic analysis associated a missense DCLRE1C variant with V-gene and J-gene trimming of TCR beta chains, and an independent cohort replicated the association. In the study, approximately 160 TCR beta chains were listed as associated with cytomegalovirus. The classifier was reported to diagnose cytomegalovirus status with high specificity and sensitivity in both the original and validation cohorts. Specific HLA alleles were associated with roughly 16,000 TCR beta sequences at a false discovery rate of 0.05 in a later analysis. Roughly uniform sequencing depth across donors was assumed in presence/absence analyses, although this assumption may not hold. In an earlier analysis of a few hundred of the donors, most TCR beta V segments were observed in productive rearrangements about 90% or about 30% of the time, broadly matching IMGT annotations. When HLA alleles, especially DR and DQ, strongly co-occurred, attributing TCR associations to individual alleles was difficult. A further reported finding was that TCR beta sequences accurately predicted the HLA-A and HLA-B alleles for most subjects in the first cohort. Because HLA typing was missing for some donors at each locus, association tests included only the typed subset. The sequencing pipeline was judged likely to have produced a cluster of highly shared sequence variants as a technical artifact. Linkage disequilibrium might explain the correlated functional status among segregating V segments, but an unknown experimental factor could not be ruled out. Because counts were too low, roughly 17 rarely observed V segments, including chromosome 9 orphons, were left out of the earlier analysis of 500 to 750 of the donors. According to a later analysis, parvovirus B19, influenza, CMV and Epstein-Barr virus appeared linked to several top co-occurrence clusters. The only immune exposure information available for the cohort was CMV serostatus. In vitro tests confirmed that a few of the cytomegalovirus-associated TCR beta chains recognize cytomegalovirus antigens. Most CMV-associated TCR beta chains appeared to be HLA-restricted in a later analysis, and the HLA associations seemed to be driven largely by CMV exposure. A later analysis found that TCR association rates varied across HLA loci, with DRB1 alleles showing the most associated TCRs and HLA-C alleles the fewest. The 87-base-pair reads could not distinguish some IMGT-functional V segments, including TRBV6-2 and TRBV6-3, so those segments were excluded. A later genetic analysis reported fewer N-insertions in productive TCRs among donors in an Asian-associated ancestry cluster than the approximately 700-donor mean. This cohort had only TCR beta chains sequenced, and the lack of alpha or paired-chain data limited which features could be detected. Across donors, most TCR sequences were observed very rarely, whereas some public TCRs were present in many individuals. Compared with equally common non-associated chains, HLA-associated TCR beta chains in a later analysis were more clonally expanded and had lower generation probabilities. The authors suggested that the approach could potentially be generalized to other disease states and immunological phenotypes.

According to the germline V gene (reference sequence), CDR1 reads MNHEY and CDR2 reads SMNVEV. Counted from cysteine to phenylalanine, this CDR3 has 14 amino acids. CDR3 DNA only is kept here, 42 bases in frame from base 1. Trimming removed 3 bases from V and 5 bases from J; the gene matches leave 5 bases unexplained. The chain joins TRBV27 to TRBJ2-5, with TRBD1 identical over 8 junction bases. Sequenced: PBMCs. The receptor was isolated from a man aged 25 to 45 in good health and CMV-seronegative. The DNA sequence is TGTGCCAGCAGTTTGGGACAGGACGGCGAGACCCAGTACTTC. Its translation reads: CASSLGQDGETQYF.